The present T cell receptor (beta chain) was sequenced within a study of T-cell reconstitution after alpha-beta-depleted transplantation in children. Unique molecular identifiers were used in preparing the TCRbeta library. MiXCR, applied by TCRdb to the PCR reads, yields one record per CDR3 protein. There are roughly 570,000 distinct CDR3 sequences in the sample; 25% to 30% occur only once, and about a third lies in the top ten. General study results and limits: Reportedly, only several hundred clones from non-depleted graft cells drove alpha-beta T-cell counts at about two months. T-cell counts and diversity at one year following transplant were attributed mainly to newly produced T cells.

This clonotype has a handful of counts. Its target is not known. This CDR3 is built from 16 residues. The chain joins TRBV21-1 to TRBJ2-7; the table assigns TRBD1, which was not confirmed against the DNA. TRBV21-1 is given as a pseudogene. The sequencing used PBMCs, collected before TCRalphabeta/CD19-depleted stem cell transplant. This TCR was sampled from a boy younger than two with Wiskott-Aldrich syndrome, due to receive a stem cell transplant. CDR3 DNA sequence: TGTGCCACCGAATCGACAGGGGTCCCGGGCACCTACGAGCAGTACTTC. Its translation: CATESTGVPGTYEQYF.